This T cell receptor beta chain is from a study of blood T cell repertoires in COVID-19. Overall study: From the United States, Italy and Spain came samples of acute and convalescent COVID-19.

The protocol was immunoSEQ multiplex PCR, while the TCRdb copy is restricted to in-frame clones and leaves out a portion. The table lists around 400,000 clones, around 87% of them singletons. Seattle participants joined during active infection and were tracked over time. Trimming took 0 bases from V and 0 from J; bases not matched to a gene: 7. Germline V gives CDR1 ENHRY, CDR2 SYGVKD. The CDR3 covers 18 residues. The rearrangement links TRBV10-3 to TRBJ2-2, with 7 positions matching TRBD2. The clonotype originates from a woman aged 25 to 39 with COVID-19, enrolled during active disease. The sequenced sample consisted of peripheral blood. The CDR3 bases are TGTGCCATCAGTGAGTCGACGAGCAGCGGGGCGAACACCGGGGAGCTGTTTTTT. It yields the protein CAISESTSSGANTGELFF.